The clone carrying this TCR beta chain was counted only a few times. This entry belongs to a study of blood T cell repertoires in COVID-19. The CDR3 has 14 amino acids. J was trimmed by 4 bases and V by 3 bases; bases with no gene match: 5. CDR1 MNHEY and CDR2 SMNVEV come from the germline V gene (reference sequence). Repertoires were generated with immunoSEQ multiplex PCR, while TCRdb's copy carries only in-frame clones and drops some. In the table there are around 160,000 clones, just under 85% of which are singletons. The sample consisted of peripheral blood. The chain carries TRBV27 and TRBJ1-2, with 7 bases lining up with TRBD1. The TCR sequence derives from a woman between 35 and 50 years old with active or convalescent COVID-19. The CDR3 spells CASSFNRGSYGYTF. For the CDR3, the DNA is TGTGCCAGCAGTTTTAACAGGGGAAGCTATGGCTACACCTTC.